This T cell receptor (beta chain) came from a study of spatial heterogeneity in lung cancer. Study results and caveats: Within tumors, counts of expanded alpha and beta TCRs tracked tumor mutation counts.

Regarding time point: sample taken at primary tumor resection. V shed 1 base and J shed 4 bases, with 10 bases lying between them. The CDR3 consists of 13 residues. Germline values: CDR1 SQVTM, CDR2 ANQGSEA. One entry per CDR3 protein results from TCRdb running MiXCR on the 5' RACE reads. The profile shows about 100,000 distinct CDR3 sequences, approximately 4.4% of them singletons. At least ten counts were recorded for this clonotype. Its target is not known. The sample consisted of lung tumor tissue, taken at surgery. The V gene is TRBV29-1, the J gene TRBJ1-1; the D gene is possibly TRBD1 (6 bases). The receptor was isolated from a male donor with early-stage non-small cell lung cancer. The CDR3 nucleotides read TGCAGCGTTGAAGTAGGGGGAGGCACTGAAGCTTTCTTT. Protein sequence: CSVEVGGGTEAFF.